This TCR beta chain was sequenced for a study of shared clonotypes between healthy human individuals. Whole-study context: A donor's plate count was three for CD4 naive and three for CD4 memory; CD8 naive had two and CD8 memory one. Study-wide findings and caveats: Tissues were not sampled, only blood, and their repertoires likely differ.

As to this clone: Its antigen remains unknown.

The donor population consisted of healthy HIV-negative adults with no recent acute infections or vaccinations. CDR1 is SGHRS, CDR2 YFSETQ, per germline. The CDR3 runs to 16 residues. Trimming took off 1 base at V and 4 bases at J, with 17 bases between the two ends. It was across several immunoSEQ plates that each subset's genomic DNA was evenly split. TCRdb keeps only in-frame clones here, not all; method: immunoSEQ multiplex PCR. The data hold about 680,000 clones, with 73% observed a single time. The sequence was obtained from a woman in her twenties or thirties in good health. What was sequenced was memory CD4+ T cells sorted from blood. The subset was: CD45RA-negative fraction. This chain joins TRBV5-1 and TRBJ2-5; no clear D. The DNA of the CDR3 is TGCGCCAGCAGCTTGATCACCGGGTCCAACCTAGAGACCCAGTACTTC. Protein sequence: CASSLITGSNLETQYF.